This TCR beta chain was identified during a study of T cells after yellow fever vaccination. TCRdb itself ran the 5' RACE reads through MiXCR, one entry per CDR3 protein. This sample has almost 600,000 distinct CDR3 sequences, with approximately 15% found just once. This clonotype was picked up a small number of times. The CDR3 has 13 amino acids. Germline-derived CDR1 and CDR2 are SGHRS and YFSETQ. The V end was cut by 3 bases, the J end by 3 bases, with 9 bases between. The material sequenced was PBMCs, taken on the day of the yellow fever booster vaccination. The TCR sequence derives from a man aged 25-45 years who received the YFV17D yellow fever vaccine. The rearrangement uses TRBV5-1 and TRBJ2-5, with D possibly TRBD1 on 5 matching bases. CDR3 coding DNA: TGCGCCAGCAGCTCTAGGACAAAAGAGACCCAGTACTTC. This encodes CASSSRTKETQYF.